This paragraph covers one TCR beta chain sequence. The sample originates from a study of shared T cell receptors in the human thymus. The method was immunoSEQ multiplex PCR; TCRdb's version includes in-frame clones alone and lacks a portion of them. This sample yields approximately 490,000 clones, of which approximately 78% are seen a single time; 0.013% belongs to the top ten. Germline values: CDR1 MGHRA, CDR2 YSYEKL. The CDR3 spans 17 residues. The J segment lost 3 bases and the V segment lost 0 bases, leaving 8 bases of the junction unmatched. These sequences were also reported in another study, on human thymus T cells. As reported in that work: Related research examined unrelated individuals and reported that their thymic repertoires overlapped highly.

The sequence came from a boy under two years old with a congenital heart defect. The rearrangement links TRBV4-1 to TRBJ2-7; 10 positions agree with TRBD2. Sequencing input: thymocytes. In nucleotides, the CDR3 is TGCGCCAGCAGCCAAGATGTGCTACTAGCGGGAATCTACGAGCAGTACTTC. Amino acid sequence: CASSQDVLLAGIYEQYF.